This record concerns one T cell receptor beta chain sequence. Its antigen remains unidentified. Repertoires were sampled repeatedly during chemoradiotherapy. This sample stems from a study of chemoradiotherapy in HPV16-positive cancers. Study-level findings and limits: Functional assays defining HPV-specific T cells used only a couple of HPV16-positive patients. HPV-responsive T-cell expansion during chemoradiotherapy was linked to improved recurrence-free survival in HPV16-positive patients.

The repertoire was sequenced with immunoSEQ multiplex PCR; TCRdb's copy has only in-frame clones and lacks some. The table lists approximately 17,000 clones, roughly 86% of them singletons. Losses at the gene ends were 3 bases for V and 8 bases for J; bases not matched to a gene: 15. The CDR3 spans 18 residues. Per the germline V gene, CDR1 is MDHEN and CDR2 is SYDVKM. Material: blood, obtained from a patient who underwent chemoradiotherapy. The rearrangement joins TRBV28 to TRBJ2-1; TRBD2 matches 11 bases. The sequence derives from a human donor with HPV-associated anogenital cancer. The CDR3 DNA follows: TGTGCCAGCAGTTTCCCTACTAGCGGGGGCTTTGAGGTTGATGAGCAGTTCTTC. Amino acid sequence: CASSFPTSGGFEVDEQFF.